This TCR beta chain was obtained from a study of blood T cell repertoires in COVID-19 (dated by TCRdb to about 2020). Concerning the study at large: Samples covering the acute and convalescent phases of COVID-19 were provided by collaborators in the United States, Italy and Spain. The repertoires were released in a freely available public database meant as a resource for research on the immune response to SARS-CoV-2. The dataset comprised deeply sampled blood TCRbeta repertoires from subjects exposed to, actively infected with, or recovered from COVID-19. Where available, HLA class I and class II types were taken from metadata supplied by the sample provider and were not determined by assay-based typing. The sample metadata nearly always contained a de-identified subject ID, COVID-19 status, age in years and sex. Samples came from the ongoing ImmuneRACE study (first 160 participants) plus 1,254 subjects from 6 global collaborators. The material from the prospective study consisted of cDNA or gDNA derived from T cells, B-cell-depleted T cells, or PBMCs.

TCRbeta CDR3 regions were amplified from genomic DNA using the immunoSEQ Assay, a bias-controlled multiplex PCR. Turning to the authors' computational methods: The number of nucleated cells in each sample was estimated by amplification of reference gene primers within the assay. To quantify the absolute abundance of each unique TCRbeta CDR3 rearrangement, sequence reads were collapsed and filtered. For each sample, productive Simpson clonality was calculated by taking the square root of Simpson's diversity index across productive rearrangements. The source is immuneACCESS, and TCRdb retained only in-frame sequences with V and J called. Part of the clones is not carried over; for the studies checked, unresolved V genes explain less than half of this, and the remainder is unexplained. The V and J calls and clone size are taken from that table; D and trimming were inferred from the DNA. The sample includes tens of thousands of clones, with roughly 80% observed a single time. Jointly, the top ten make up about 17% of the sample.

General conclusions and limits of the study: How much clinical and demographic metadata was included differed by source and by participant, and the metadata was provided uncurated.

Collaborating institutions collected whole blood in K2EDTA tubes following their own protocols. For TCRbeta analysis, collaborators shipped samples in one of three forms: frozen whole blood, isolated PBMCs, or DNA extracted from either of those sample types. Regarding this clone: Its recognized antigen is unknown. No base qualities exist here, and no much larger clone lies one base off it.

CDR1 is given as SGHRS and CDR2 as YFSETQ, both from the germline V gene. Trimmed from V: 3 bases; trimmed from J: 4 bases; junction bases lacking a gene match: 12. From the cysteine through the phenylalanine, the CDR3 covers 16 amino acids. The retained sequence is limited to the CDR3, 48 bases, with the frame set at the first base. Sequenced sample: peripheral blood. The sequence came from a woman older than 75 with active or convalescent COVID-19. The receptor chain draws on TRBV5-1 and TRBJ1-1; TRBD1 matches 7 bases in the middle. The CDR3 protein: CASSSGGFGLATEAFF. The nucleotide sequence is given as TGCGCCAGCAGCTCAGGGGGATTCGGGCTAGCCACTGAAGCTTTCTTT.